A selection of T cell receptor beta chains follows, all from one sample in a study of cytomegalovirus exposure and HLA in healthy donors. Only in-frame clones appear in the TCRdb table, and some are missing; sequencing was by immunoSEQ multiplex PCR. Of over 150,000 clones listed, roughly 78% are singletons. The sample comprised PBMCs. The receptors shown here come from a woman between 50 and 59 years old in good health and CMV-seropositive. The CDR3 runs from the conserved cysteine through the conserved F or W. The order of the fields is CDR3 protein, CDR3 DNA, J gene, clone size, V gene, D gene. The D gene is left open where the match is weak. Clone sizes are given selectively: once, few, many, or a class where the clone is expanded.

CDR3 protein: CASSQGASNQPQHF
CDR3 DNA: TGCGCCAGCAGCCAAGGGGCCAGCAATCAGCCCCAGCATTTT
J gene: TRBJ1-5
clone size: NA
V gene: TRBV4-1
D gene: NA

CDR3 protein: CASSLVAKGEEQYF
CDR3 DNA: TGCGCCAGCAGCTTGGTCGCCAAGGGAGAGGAGCAGTACTTC
J gene: TRBJ2-5
clone size: NA
V gene: TRBV5-1
D gene: NA

CDR3 protein: CASEGTGEGAFF
CDR3 DNA: TGTGCCAGCGAAGGGACAGGGGAAGGAGCTTTCTTT
J gene: TRBJ1-1
clone size: NA
V gene: TRBV10-3
D gene: TRBD1

CDR3 protein: CASSFRGYQETQYF
CDR3 DNA: TGTGCCAGCAGCTTCAGAGGGTACCAAGAGACCCAGTACTTC
J gene: TRBJ2-5
clone size: NA
V gene: TRBV9
D gene: NA

CDR3 protein: CASSRSGEAFF
CDR3 DNA: TGTGCCAGCAGCCGCTCGGGGGAAGCTTTCTTT
J gene: TRBJ1-1
clone size: NA
V gene: TRBV16
D gene: NA

CDR3 protein: CASRQGIDGYTF
CDR3 DNA: TGTGCCAGCAGGCAGGGGATTGATGGCTACACCTTC
J gene: TRBJ1-2
clone size: few
V gene: TRBV2
D gene: NA

CDR3 protein: CASSPLDKNNSPLHF
CDR3 DNA: TGTGCCAGCTCACCCTTAGACAAGAATAATTCACCCCTCCACTTT
J gene: TRBJ1-6
clone size: once
V gene: TRBV18
D gene: NA

CDR3 protein: CASIMTGSDEKLFF
CDR3 DNA: TGTGCCAGCATTATGACAGGGTCGGATGAAAAACTGTTTTTT
J gene: TRBJ1-4
clone size: NA
V gene: TRBV6-5
D gene: TRBD1

CDR3 protein: CASSLGGTVGAFF
CDR3 DNA: TGTGCCAGCAGCTTAGGCGGGACGGTAGGAGCTTTCTTT
J gene: TRBJ1-1
clone size: NA
V gene: TRBV11-1
D gene: NA

CDR3 protein: CASSQVALPQETQYF
CDR3 DNA: TGCGCCAGCAGCCAAGTAGCCCTCCCCCAAGAGACCCAGTACTTC
J gene: TRBJ2-5
clone size: NA
V gene: TRBV4-1
D gene: NA

CDR3 protein: CASRSGDGYTF
CDR3 DNA: TGTGCCAGCAGGAGCGGGGATGGCTACACCTTC
J gene: TRBJ1-2
clone size: NA
V gene: TRBV6-1
D gene: NA

CDR3 protein: CASSSTDRSNEKLFF
CDR3 DNA: TGTGCCAGCTCATCCACGGACAGAAGTAATGAAAAACTGTTTTTT
J gene: TRBJ1-4
clone size: NA
V gene: TRBV18
D gene: NA

CDR3 protein: CASSYEASGGYYEQYF
CDR3 DNA: TGTGCCAGCAGTTACGAGGCTAGCGGGGGATACTACGAGCAGTACTTC
J gene: TRBJ2-7
clone size: NA
V gene: TRBV6-5
D gene: TRBD2

CDR3 protein: CASSQGTGYGYTF
CDR3 DNA: TGTGCCAGCAGCCAAGGAACAGGCTATGGCTACACCTTC
J gene: TRBJ1-2
clone size: NA
V gene: TRBV14
D gene: NA

CDR3 protein: CASSPASGGAGTGELFF
CDR3 DNA: TGTGCCAGCTCACCAGCCAGCGGGGGGGCTGGCACCGGGGAGCTGTTTTTT
J gene: TRBJ2-2
clone size: NA
V gene: TRBV18
D gene: TRBD2

CDR3 protein: CASSLTGGSGNTIYF
CDR3 DNA: TGTGCCAGCAGCTTGACGGGGGGGTCTGGAAACACCATATATTTT
J gene: TRBJ1-3
clone size: NA
V gene: TRBV5-4
D gene: NA

CDR3 protein: CASSSGQAVDGYTF
CDR3 DNA: TGCGCCAGCAGCTCCGGACAGGCGGTGGATGGCTACACCTTC
J gene: TRBJ1-2
clone size: once
V gene: TRBV5-1
D gene: TRBD1

CDR3 protein: CASSQGLTYEQYF
CDR3 DNA: TGCGCCAGCAGCCAGGGCCTAACCTACGAGCAGTACTTC
J gene: TRBJ2-7
clone size: NA
V gene: TRBV5-1
D gene: NA

CDR3 protein: CASSVGTLGEETQYF
CDR3 DNA: TGTGCCAGCAGCGTCGGGACACTGGGAGAGGAGACCCAGTACTTC
J gene: TRBJ2-5
clone size: NA
V gene: TRBV9
D gene: NA

CDR3 protein: CASSSQLGNNSPLHF
CDR3 DNA: TGTGCCAGCAGCTCCCAACTCGGGAATAATTCACCCCTCCACTTT
J gene: TRBJ1-6
clone size: NA
V gene: TRBV5-4
D gene: NA

CDR3 protein: CASSLGQGVAEAFF
CDR3 DNA: TGCGCCAGCAGCCTTGGACAGGGAGTAGCTGAAGCTTTCTTT
J gene: TRBJ1-1
clone size: NA
V gene: TRBV5-1
D gene: TRBD1

CDR3 protein: CASSSDREAFF
CDR3 DNA: TGCGCCAGCAGCTCTGACAGGGAAGCTTTCTTT
J gene: TRBJ1-1
clone size: NA
V gene: TRBV5-1
D gene: NA

CDR3 protein: CASSEARGNEKLFF
CDR3 DNA: TGTGCCAGCAGTGAAGCTAGGGGTAATGAAAAACTGTTTTTT
J gene: TRBJ1-4
clone size: NA
V gene: TRBV2
D gene: NA

CDR3 protein: CASSLLPGTGEGDTQYF
CDR3 DNA: TGCGCCAGCAGCTTACTCCCCGGGACAGGGGAGGGAGATACGCAGTATTTT
J gene: TRBJ2-3
clone size: once
V gene: TRBV5-1
D gene: TRBD1

CDR3 protein: CASSLELGRAYEQYF
CDR3 DNA: TGTGCCAGCAGCTTAGAGCTGGGCAGGGCCTACGAGCAGTACTTC
J gene: TRBJ2-7
clone size: NA
V gene: TRBV11-2
D gene: NA

CDR3 protein: CASSTGTGGGIGNQPQHF
CDR3 DNA: TGTGCCAGTAGTACCGGGACAGGGGGCGGGATAGGCAATCAGCCCCAGCATTTT
J gene: TRBJ1-5
clone size: NA
V gene: TRBV19
D gene: TRBD1

CDR3 protein: CASSYPGSKNGYTF
CDR3 DNA: TGTGCCAGCAGTTACCCGGGGAGTAAAAATGGCTACACCTTC
J gene: TRBJ1-2
clone size: NA
V gene: TRBV6-6
D gene: NA

CDR3 protein: CASSRGAGGRLETQYF
CDR3 DNA: TGTGCCAGCAGCCGAGGGGCGGGGGGCCGCTTGGAGACCCAGTACTTC
J gene: TRBJ2-5
clone size: NA
V gene: TRBV7-2
D gene: TRBD2

CDR3 protein: CASSHQDRGDTEAFF
CDR3 DNA: TGCGCCAGCAGCCACCAGGACAGGGGGGACACTGAAGCTTTCTTT
J gene: TRBJ1-1
clone size: NA
V gene: TRBV4-1
D gene: TRBD1

CDR3 protein: CASGRQENTEAFF
CDR3 DNA: TGTGCCAGCGGCAGGCAGGAAAACACTGAAGCTTTCTTT
J gene: TRBJ1-1
clone size: NA
V gene: TRBV7-9
D gene: NA

CDR3 protein: CASSVDRRNNSPLHF
CDR3 DNA: TGTGCCAGCAGCGTCGACAGGAGAAATAATTCACCCCTCCACTTT
J gene: TRBJ1-6
clone size: NA
V gene: TRBV9
D gene: NA

CDR3 protein: CASIAFSGGYTGELFF
CDR3 DNA: TGTGCCAGCATCGCTTTTAGCGGGGGCTACACCGGGGAGCTGTTTTTT
J gene: TRBJ2-2
clone size: NA
V gene: TRBV11-2
D gene: TRBD2

CDR3 protein: CASSPGQGENQPQHF
CDR3 DNA: TGCGCCAGCAGCCCGGGACAGGGTGAGAATCAGCCCCAGCATTTT
J gene: TRBJ1-5
clone size: NA
V gene: TRBV5-1
D gene: TRBD1

CDR3 protein: CASSLGAPVDYNEQFF
CDR3 DNA: TGCGCCAGCAGCTTGGGGGCGCCTGTCGACTACAATGAGCAGTTCTTC
J gene: TRBJ2-1
clone size: NA
V gene: TRBV5-1
D gene: NA

CDR3 protein: CASSQLPAGGLDTQYF
CDR3 DNA: TGTGCCAGCAGCCAACTACCAGCGGGGGGGTTAGATACGCAGTATTTT
J gene: TRBJ2-3
clone size: NA
V gene: TRBV11-2
D gene: TRBD2

CDR3 protein: CASSFRAGFNEQFF
CDR3 DNA: TGCGCCAGCAGCTTTCGAGCGGGGTTCAATGAGCAGTTCTTC
J gene: TRBJ2-1
clone size: once
V gene: TRBV5-1
D gene: TRBD2

CDR3 protein: CASSARDRRKETQYF
CDR3 DNA: TGTGCCAGCAGCGCCCGGGACAGGAGAAAAGAGACCCAGTACTTC
J gene: TRBJ2-5
clone size: NA
V gene: TRBV7-9
D gene: TRBD1

CDR3 protein: CASRAVRRDTEAFF
CDR3 DNA: TGTGCCAGCAGGGCAGTCCGTCGGGACACTGAAGCTTTCTTT
J gene: TRBJ1-1
clone size: NA
V gene: TRBV6-5
D gene: NA

CDR3 protein: CASSFREGEKLFF
CDR3 DNA: TGTGCCAGCAGCTTCCGGGAGGGTGAAAAACTGTTTTTT
J gene: TRBJ1-4
clone size: NA
V gene: TRBV11-2
D gene: NA

CDR3 protein: CASSLDGLPRTQYF
CDR3 DNA: TGTGCCAGCAGCTTGGATGGGCTCCCGCGGACCCAGTACTTC
J gene: TRBJ2-5
clone size: NA
V gene: TRBV5-4
D gene: NA

CDR3 protein: CASSWEGGRNTEAFF
CDR3 DNA: TGTGCCAGCAGTTGGGAAGGGGGTAGGAACACTGAAGCTTTCTTT
J gene: TRBJ1-1
clone size: few
V gene: TRBV6-5
D gene: NA

CDR3 protein: CASSLDRIVYGYTF
CDR3 DNA: TGCGCCAGCAGCTTGGACAGGATAGTCTATGGCTACACCTTC
J gene: TRBJ1-2
clone size: few
V gene: TRBV5-1
D gene: NA

CDR3 protein: CASSRMGGPTYNEQFF
CDR3 DNA: TGTGCCAGCAGCCGGATGGGGGGGCCTACCTACAATGAGCAGTTCTTC
J gene: TRBJ2-1
clone size: NA
V gene: TRBV4-2
D gene: NA

CDR3 protein: CASSLRRGAGTGELFF
CDR3 DNA: TGTGCCAGCAGCTTACGGCGGGGGGCAGGCACCGGGGAGCTGTTTTTT
J gene: TRBJ2-2
clone size: NA
V gene: TRBV7-3
D gene: TRBD2

CDR3 protein: CASSGPTGRSGNTIYF
CDR3 DNA: TGTGCCAGCAGTGGTCCGACAGGTCGCTCTGGAAACACCATATATTTT
J gene: TRBJ1-3
clone size: NA
V gene: TRBV25-1
D gene: NA

CDR3 protein: CASSLGPGFPLNTEAFF
CDR3 DNA: TGTGCCAGTAGTTTAGGACCGGGGTTCCCATTGAACACTGAAGCTTTCTTT
J gene: TRBJ1-1
clone size: NA
V gene: TRBV19
D gene: NA

CDR3 protein: CASTSLGGWQPQHF
CDR3 DNA: TGTGCCAGTACCAGCCTCGGCGGTTGGCAGCCCCAGCATTTT
J gene: TRBJ1-5
clone size: NA
V gene: TRBV19
D gene: NA

CDR3 protein: CASSLDSFSNQPQHF
CDR3 DNA: TGTGCCAGCAGCCTGGACAGCTTTAGCAATCAGCCCCAGCATTTT
J gene: TRBJ1-5
clone size: NA
V gene: TRBV6-5
D gene: NA

CDR3 protein: CASRDRGPYGYTF
CDR3 DNA: TGTGCCAGCAGGGACAGGGGGCCCTATGGCTACACCTTC
J gene: TRBJ1-2
clone size: NA
V gene: TRBV27
D gene: TRBD1

CDR3 protein: CTRRLAGGQNTQYF
CDR3 DNA: TGCACCAGGAGACTAGCGGGGGGACAAAATACGCAGTATTTT
J gene: TRBJ2-3
clone size: few
V gene: TRBV1
D gene: NA

CDR3 protein: CATSRINRGDQPQHF
CDR3 DNA: TGTGCCACCAGCAGAATAAACAGGGGGGACCAGCCCCAGCATTTT
J gene: TRBJ1-5
clone size: NA
V gene: TRBV15
D gene: TRBD1

CDR3 protein: CATLTSGNTEAFF
CDR3 DNA: TGTGCCACTCTCACCTCGGGGAACACTGAAGCTTTCTTT
J gene: TRBJ1-1
clone size: NA
V gene: TRBV6-5
D gene: NA

CDR3 protein: CASSHLWAGGANVLTF
CDR3 DNA: TGCGCCAGCAGTCATTTATGGGCAGGAGGGGCCAACGTCCTGACTTTC
J gene: TRBJ2-6
clone size: NA
V gene: TRBV23-1
D gene: NA

CDR3 protein: CASSWGQGGDTQYF
CDR3 DNA: TGTGCCAGCAGCTGGGGACAGGGCGGAGATACGCAGTATTTT
J gene: TRBJ2-3
clone size: NA
V gene: TRBV13
D gene: TRBD1

CDR3 protein: CASSLRQYSPLHF
CDR3 DNA: TGTGCCAGCAGCTTGCGACAGTATTCACCCCTCCACTTT
J gene: TRBJ1-6
clone size: NA
V gene: TRBV5-5
D gene: NA

CDR3 protein: CASSFPGARETQYF
CDR3 DNA: TGTGCCAGCTCTTTCCCGGGTGCCCGAGAGACCCAGTACTTC
J gene: TRBJ2-5
clone size: NA
V gene: TRBV18
D gene: NA